These T cell receptor beta chains were read from a single sample in a study of blood T cells in healthy people across ages. One entry per CDR3 protein, called by TCRdb with MiXCR from the 5' RACE reads. The data contain some 370,000 distinct CDR3 sequences, roughly half of them singletons. Material: blood. The receptors were gathered from a man aged 55 to 70 in good health. CDR3s include the opening cysteine and the closing phenylalanine or tryptophan. Fields, in order: CDR3 length, J gene, D gene, clone size, V gene, CDR3 protein, CDR3 DNA. A D gene is named only where the DNA matches it firmly. The size of a clone is reported for some rows only, either as once, few or many, or as a class for expanded clones.

>15|TRBJ2-7|TRBD1|few|TRBV20-1
CSARLPGQGGNEQYF
TGCAGTGCTAGATTACCGGGACAGGGAGGCAACGAGCAGTACTTC
>15|TRBJ2-2|TRBD2|-|TRBV29-1
CSASSTSATVGELFF
TGCAGCGCCTCCTCGACTAGCGCAACGGTAGGGGAGCTGTTTTTT
>13|TRBJ2-5|-|-|TRBV20-1
CSAPAGQQETQYF
TGCAGTGCCCCAGCCGGACAACAAGAGACCCAGTACTTC
>14|TRBJ1-2|-|few|TRBV28
CASSSPGQHYGYTF
TGTGCCAGCAGTTCTCCCGGACAGCACTATGGCTACACCTTC
>15|TRBJ1-2|TRBD1|few|TRBV9
CASSERGQGGYGYTF
TGTGCCAGCAGCGAGAGGGGACAGGGGGGCTATGGCTACACCTTC
>15|TRBJ2-3|TRBD1|-|TRBV7-2
CASSPGTGGKDTQYF
TGTGCCAGCAGCCCCGGGACAGGGGGCAAGGATACGCAGTATTTT
>18|TRBJ2-1|-|once|TRBV7-8
CASSLVTSGVTRNNEQFF
TGTGCCAGCAGCTTAGTTACGTCCGGGGTTACTAGAAACAATGAGCAGTTCTTC
>15|TRBJ2-3|TRBD1|many|TRBV11-2
CASTLRDSRTDTQYF
TGTGCCAGCACCCTACGGGACAGCCGCACAGATACGCAGTATTTT
>15|TRBJ2-7|TRBD2|-|TRBV28
CASRFPGAGGHEQYF
TGTGCCAGCAGGTTCCCGGGCGCGGGGGGCCACGAGCAGTACTTC
>18|TRBJ2-3|TRBD2|-|TRBV6-1
CASSRRLAGRLSTDTQYF
TGTGCCAGCAGTCGTCGACTAGCGGGGCGGCTCAGCACAGATACGCAGTATTTT
>12|TRBJ2-7|-|once|TRBV5-1
CASSLKEYEQYF
TGCGCCAGCAGCTTGAAGGAGTACGAGCAGTACTTC